The rows below give T cell receptor beta chains drawn from one sample of a study of T cell responses to AZD1222 COVID-19 vaccine. The table came from immunoSEQ multiplex PCR; TCRdb's copy has only in-frame clones and leaves some out. The table records fewer than 150,000 clones, 90% to 95% of them present only once. Material: peripheral blood, obtained 28 days after the second AZD1222 dose. These receptors all stem from an adult who received the AZD1222 COVID-19 vaccine. Both conserved end residues are part of each CDR3. The D gene is left open where the match is weak. The listing skips clone size in some rows; elsewhere it reads once, few, many or a size class.

size	V	D	J	DNA	CDR3
.	TRBV12-5	TRBD2	TRBJ2-2	TGTGCTAGTGGTTTGAGTCTAGCGGGGGCCTCCACCGGGGAGCTGTTTTTT	CASGLSLAGASTGELFF
.	TRBV3-1/TRBV3-2	TRBD1	TRBJ1-6	TGTGCCAACAACAGGGGGACATCTTTTAATTCACCCCTCCACTTT	CANNRGTSFNSPLHF
.	TRBV6-5	TRBD1	TRBJ1-1	TGTGCCAGCAGAAGACAGGGGAGCACTGAAGCTTTCTTT	CASRRQGSTEAFF
.	TRBV4-2	.	TRBJ1-2	TGTGCCAGCAGCCAAGATGGGGGGCCGGACTATGGCTACACCTTC	CASSQDGGPDYGYTF
.	TRBV19	TRBD1	TRBJ1-4	TGTGCCAGTAGTATGTTTGGGACAGGCCCTAATGAAAAACTGTTTTTT	CASSMFGTGPNEKLFF
.	TRBV5-1	TRBD1	TRBJ1-2	TGCGCCAGCAGCTTGGAGGGACAGGGAGGCGGCTACACCTTC	CASSLEGQGGGYTF
.	TRBV7-3	.	TRBJ1-5	TGTGCCAGCACCTCGGACGGGAACAATCAGCCCCAGCATTTT	CASTSDGNNQPQHF
.	TRBV3-1/TRBV3-2	.	TRBJ2-5	TGTGCCAGCAGCCAACGATTTTCCCAAGAGACCCAGTACTTC	CASSQRFSQETQYF
.	TRBV7-9	.	TRBJ2-3	TGTGCCAGCCTAGGGGGGGGCTATACGCAGTATTTT	CASLGGGYTQYF
.	TRBV6-5	.	TRBJ1-2	TGTGCCAGCAGGCCCTACGCGGGGGGTTGGGGCTACACCTTC	CASRPYAGGWGYTF
.	TRBV3-1/TRBV3-2	.	TRBJ2-1	TGTGCCAGCAGTCAGGCGGGCTACAATGAGCAGTTCTTC	CASSQAGYNEQFF
.	TRBV5-6	TRBD1	TRBJ1-4	TGTGCCAGCAGCAGCGACAGGGATACTAATGAAAAACTGTTTTTT	CASSSDRDTNEKLFF
.	TRBV6-5	.	TRBJ1-2	TGTGCCGCCCGGAGGGTTGTAGGTGTTGGTGGCTACACCTTC	CAARRVVGVGGYTF
.	TRBV16	.	TRBJ1-1	TGTGCCAGCAGCAGGGAGGCGGACACTGAAGCTTTCTTT	CASSREADTEAFF
.	TRBV5-8	.	TRBJ1-1	TGTGCCAGCAGCTTTACAGGGAGAAACACTGAAGCTTTCTTT	CASSFTGRNTEAFF
.	TRBV27	.	TRBJ2-3	TGTGCCAGCAGTCCCTTGGAGGGAACTAGCACAGATACGCAGTATTTT	CASSPLEGTSTDTQYF
.	TRBV27	.	TRBJ2-7	TGTGCCAGCAGTTTATCGGGGGGGCCGGTCTACGAGCAGTACTTC	CASSLSGGPVYEQYF
.	TRBV5-5	.	TRBJ1-2	TGTGCCAGCGGCCTACAACAAGAGGGTGGCTACACCTTC	CASGLQQEGGYTF
.	TRBV7-6	TRBD2	TRBJ2-1	TGTGCCAGCAGCCACCCCGGAAGGCCGACTGGGGGGGATGAGCAGTTCTTC	CASSHPGRPTGGDEQFF
.	TRBV7-9	.	TRBJ1-2	TGTGCCAGCAGCCCGACAGAGGGCTACACCTTC	CASSPTEGYTF
once	TRBV7-6	.	TRBJ2-1	TGTGCCAGCAGCCCAGGTCCCTTCAATGAGCAGTTCTTC	CASSPGPFNEQFF
.	TRBV7-9	.	TRBJ2-7	TGTGCCAGCAGCTTAGCAACAGGGTCTAGATACGAGCAGTACTTC	CASSLATGSRYEQYF
.	TRBV18	TRBD1	TRBJ1-6	TGTGCCAGCTCAAATCAGGGGGACAGAAATTCACCCCTCCACTTT	CASSNQGDRNSPLHF
.	TRBV29-1	.	TRBJ1-4	TGCAGCGCTGCCCGGGCCGGGGACTATGAAAAACTGTTTTTT	CSAARAGDYEKLFF
.	TRBV4-2	.	TRBJ1-6	TGTGCCAGCAGCCAAACCAATTCACCCCTCCACTTT	CASSQTNSPLHF
.	TRBV15	TRBD2	TRBJ2-5	TGTGCCACCAGCAGCCAGCGGGAGTCCGAGACCCAGTACTTC	CATSSQRESETQYF
.	TRBV28	TRBD1	TRBJ1-5	TGTGCCAGCAGCCCACCGGGACAGGGTATTCCTAATCAGCCCCAGCATTTT	CASSPPGQGIPNQPQHF
.	TRBV6-2/TRBV6-3	TRBD2	TRBJ2-4	TGTGCCAGCAGTTACCTACCAGCCGCGGGACTAGGCAAAATTCAGTACTTC	CASSYLPAAGLGKIQYF
once	TRBV3-1/TRBV3-2	TRBD2	TRBJ2-1	TGTGCCAGCAGCCAATCCCGGGGGGGCCAGCAGTTCTTC	CASSQSRGGQQFF
.	TRBV7-2	TRBD2	TRBJ2-2	TGTGCCAGCAGCTGGGGACTAGCGGGAGGCACCGGGGAGCTGTTTTTT	CASSWGLAGGTGELFF
few	TRBV5-8	.	TRBJ1-3	TGTGCCAGCAGCTTGGTGGGCCGATCTGGAAACACCATATATTTT	CASSLVGRSGNTIYF